The 2 T cell receptor beta chains in this list originate from one sample, sequenced in a study of cytomegalovirus exposure and HLA in healthy donors. The PCR was carried out with 60 Vbeta primers and 13 Jbeta primers. Data came from immunoSEQ multiplex PCR; TCRdb stores just in-frame clones and leaves some out. The data show about 190,000 clones, roughly 83% seen once. The sample was PBMCs. These receptors were collected from a boy between 10 and 17 years old in good health and CMV-seronegative.

The genes are TRBV30 and TRBJ1-1; 7 bases match TRBD1. The CDR3 is made up of 14 amino acids. Germline CDR1 reads GTSNPN; CDR2 reads SVGIG (reference sequence). The V segment lost 0 bases and the J segment 2 bases; nucleotides outside the gene matches: 3. CDR3 nucleotide sequence: TGTGCCTGGAGTGTGAAGGGGGCTAACACTGAAGCTTTCTTT. Amino acid sequence: CAWSVKGANTEAFF. The whole variable domain, remainder taken from reference TRBV30 and TRBJ1-1, is SQTIHQWPATLVQPVGSPLSLECTVEGTSNPNLYWYRQAAGRGLQLLFYSVGIGQISSEVPQNLSASRPQDRQFILSSKKLLLSDSGFYLCAWSVKGANTEAFFGQGTRLTVV.

The J gene is TRBJ1-5, the V gene TRBV15; 10 bases align to TRBD1. The trim removed 1 base at V and 0 bases at J, leaving 12 bases unmatched. The CDR3 is 20 amino acids. Germline CDR1 LNHNV, CDR2 YYDKDF (reference sequence). CDR3 sequence: CATSRVRDRGEFYSNQPQHF. For the CDR3, the DNA is TGTGCCACCAGCAGAGTTAGGGACAGGGGCGAATTTTATAGCAATCAGCCCCAGCATTTT.